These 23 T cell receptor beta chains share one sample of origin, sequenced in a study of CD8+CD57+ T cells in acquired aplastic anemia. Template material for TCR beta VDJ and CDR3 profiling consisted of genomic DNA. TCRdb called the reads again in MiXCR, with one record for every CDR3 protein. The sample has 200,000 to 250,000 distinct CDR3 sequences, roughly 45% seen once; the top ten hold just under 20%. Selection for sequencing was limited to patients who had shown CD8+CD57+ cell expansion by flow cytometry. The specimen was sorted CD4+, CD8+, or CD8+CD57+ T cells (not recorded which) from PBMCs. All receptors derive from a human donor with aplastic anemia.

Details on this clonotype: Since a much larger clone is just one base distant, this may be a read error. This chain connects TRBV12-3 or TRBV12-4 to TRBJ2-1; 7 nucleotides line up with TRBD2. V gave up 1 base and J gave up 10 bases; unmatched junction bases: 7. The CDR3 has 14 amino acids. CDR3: CASSLGGGGYEQFF. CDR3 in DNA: TGTGCCAGCAGTTTAGGGGGGGGAGGCTACGAGCAGTTCTTC.

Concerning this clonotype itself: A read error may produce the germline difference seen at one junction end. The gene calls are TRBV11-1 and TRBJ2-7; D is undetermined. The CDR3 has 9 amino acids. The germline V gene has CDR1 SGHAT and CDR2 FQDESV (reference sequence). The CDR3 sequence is CASSYEQCF. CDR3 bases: TGTGCCAGCTCTTACGAGCAGTGCTTC.

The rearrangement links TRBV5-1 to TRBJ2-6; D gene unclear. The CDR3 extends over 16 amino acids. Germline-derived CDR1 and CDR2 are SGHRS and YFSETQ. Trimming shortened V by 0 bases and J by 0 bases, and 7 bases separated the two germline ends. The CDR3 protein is CASSLEGSSGANVLTF. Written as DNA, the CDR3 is TGCGCCAGCAGCTTGGAGGGTAGCTCTGGGGCCAACGTCCTGACTTTC.

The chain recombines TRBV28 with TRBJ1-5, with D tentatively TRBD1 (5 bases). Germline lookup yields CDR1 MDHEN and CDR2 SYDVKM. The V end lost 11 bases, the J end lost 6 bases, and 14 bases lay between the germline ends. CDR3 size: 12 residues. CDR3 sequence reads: CACSRGSQPQHF. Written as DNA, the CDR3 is TGTGCCTGTTCGAGGGGTAGTCAGCCCCAGCATTTT.

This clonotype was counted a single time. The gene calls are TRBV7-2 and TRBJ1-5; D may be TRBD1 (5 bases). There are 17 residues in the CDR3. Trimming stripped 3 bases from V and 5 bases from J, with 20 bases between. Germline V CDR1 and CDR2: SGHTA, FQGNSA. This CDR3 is CASSLSGAKAGDQPQHF. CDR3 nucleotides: TGTGCCAGCAGCTTGTCTGGGGCCAAAGCGGGAGATCAGCCCCAGCATTTT. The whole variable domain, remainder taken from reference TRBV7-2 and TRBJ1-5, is GAGVSQSPSNKVTEKGKDVELRCDPISGHTALYWYRQSLGQGLEFLIYFQGNSAPDKSGLPSDRFSAERTGGSVSTLTIQRTQQEDSAVYLCASSLSGAKAGDQPQHFGDGTRLSIL.

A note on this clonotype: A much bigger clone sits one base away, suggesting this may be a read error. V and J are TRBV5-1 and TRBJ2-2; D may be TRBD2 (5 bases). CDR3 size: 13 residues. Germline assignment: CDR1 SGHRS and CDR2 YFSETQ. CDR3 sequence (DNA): TGCGCCAGCAGCTTGGGGACCACCGGGGAGCTGTCTTTT. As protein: CASSLGTTGELSF.

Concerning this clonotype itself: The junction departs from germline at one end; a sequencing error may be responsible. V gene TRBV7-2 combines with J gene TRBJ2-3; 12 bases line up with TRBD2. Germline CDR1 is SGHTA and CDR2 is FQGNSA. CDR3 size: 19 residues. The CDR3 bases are TGTGCCGGCAGCTTAAGGTCTAGCGGGGGGGCCGGGTCAAAAGATACGCGGTATTTT. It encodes CAGSLRSSGGAGSKDTRYF.

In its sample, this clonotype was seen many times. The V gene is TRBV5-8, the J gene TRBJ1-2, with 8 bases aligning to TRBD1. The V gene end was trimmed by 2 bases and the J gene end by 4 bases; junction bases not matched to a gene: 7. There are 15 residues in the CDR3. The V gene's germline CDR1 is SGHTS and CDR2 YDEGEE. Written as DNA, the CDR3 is TGTGCCAGCAGCTTTAGGACAGGGAGGTTCTATGGCTACACCTTC. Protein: CASSFRTGRFYGYTF.

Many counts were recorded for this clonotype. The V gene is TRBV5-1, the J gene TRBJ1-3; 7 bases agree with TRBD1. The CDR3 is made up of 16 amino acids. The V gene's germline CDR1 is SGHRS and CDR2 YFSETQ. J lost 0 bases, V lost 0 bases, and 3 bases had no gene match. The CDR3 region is CASSLGTGISGNTIYF. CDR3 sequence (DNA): TGCGCCAGCAGCTTGGGGACAGGAATCTCTGGAAACACCATATATTTT.

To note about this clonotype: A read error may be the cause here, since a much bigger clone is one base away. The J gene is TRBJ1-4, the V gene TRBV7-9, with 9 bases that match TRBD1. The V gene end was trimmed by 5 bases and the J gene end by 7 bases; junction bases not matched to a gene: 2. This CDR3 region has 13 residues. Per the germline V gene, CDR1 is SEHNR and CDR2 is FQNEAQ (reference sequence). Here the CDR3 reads CASSTGGCEKLFF. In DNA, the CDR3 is TGTGCCAGCAGCACAGGGGGCTGTGAAAAACTGTTTTTT. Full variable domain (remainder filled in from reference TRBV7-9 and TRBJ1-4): DTGVSQNPRHKITKRGQNVTFRCDPISEHNRLYWYRQTLGQGPEFLTYFQNEAQLEKSRLLSDRFSAERPKGSFSTLEIQRTEQGDSAMYLCASSTGGCEKLFFGSGTQLSVL.

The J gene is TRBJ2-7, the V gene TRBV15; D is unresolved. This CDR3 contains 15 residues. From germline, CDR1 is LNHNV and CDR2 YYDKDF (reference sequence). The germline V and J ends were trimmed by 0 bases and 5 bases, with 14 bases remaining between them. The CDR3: CATSRDAEIQDEQYF. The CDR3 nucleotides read TGTGCCACCAGCAGAGATGCCGAAATTCAGGACGAGCAGTACTTC.

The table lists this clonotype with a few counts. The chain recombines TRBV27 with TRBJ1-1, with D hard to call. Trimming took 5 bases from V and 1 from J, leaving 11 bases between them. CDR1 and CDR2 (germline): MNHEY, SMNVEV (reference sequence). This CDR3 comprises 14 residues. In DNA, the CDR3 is TGTGCCAGCAGTCCCTCGTGGGGGAACACTGAAGCTTTCTTT. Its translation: CASSPSWGNTEAFF.

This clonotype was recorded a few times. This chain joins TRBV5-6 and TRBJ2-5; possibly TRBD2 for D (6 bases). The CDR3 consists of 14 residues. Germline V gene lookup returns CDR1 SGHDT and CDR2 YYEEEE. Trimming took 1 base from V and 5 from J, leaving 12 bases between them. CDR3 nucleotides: TGTGCCAGCAGCTTGAGGCAGGCGGGGGAGACCCAGTACTTC. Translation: CASSLRQAGETQYF. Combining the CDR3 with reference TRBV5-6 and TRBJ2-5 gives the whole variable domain DAGVTQSPTHLIKTRGQQVTLRCSPKSGHDTVSWYQQALGQGPQFIFQYYEEEERQRGNFPDRFSGHQFPNYSSELNVNALLLGDSALYLCASSLRQAGETQYFGPGTRLLVL.

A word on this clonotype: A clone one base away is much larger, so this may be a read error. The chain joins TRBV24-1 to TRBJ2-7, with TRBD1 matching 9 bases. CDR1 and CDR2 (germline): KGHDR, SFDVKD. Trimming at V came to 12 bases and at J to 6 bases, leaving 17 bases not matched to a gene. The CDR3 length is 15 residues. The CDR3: CAGSEGGQGNLEQYF. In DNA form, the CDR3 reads TGTGCCGGCAGTGAAGGGGGACAGGGAAACCTCGAGCAGTACTTC.

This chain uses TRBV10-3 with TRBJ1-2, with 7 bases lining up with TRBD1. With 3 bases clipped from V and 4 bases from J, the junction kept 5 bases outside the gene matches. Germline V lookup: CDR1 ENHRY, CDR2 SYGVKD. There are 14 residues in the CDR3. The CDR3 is CAISDGDSLYGYTF. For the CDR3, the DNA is TGTGCCATCAGTGATGGGGACAGCCTCTATGGCTACACCTTC.

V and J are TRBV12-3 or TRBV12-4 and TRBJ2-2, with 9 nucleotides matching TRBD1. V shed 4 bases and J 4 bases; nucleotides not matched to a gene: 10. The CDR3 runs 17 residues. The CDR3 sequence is CASSWDRVNTVTGELFF. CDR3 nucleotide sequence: TGTGCCAGCAGTTGGGACAGGGTGAACACTGTCACCGGGGAGCTGTTTTTT.

The CDR3 DNA is TGCAGCGTTGGACAGGGCTCCTATGGCTACACCTTC. This gives the protein CSVGQGSYGYTF. The rearrangement uses TRBV20-1 and TRBJ1-2; 8 bases map to TRBD1. CDR3 size: 12 residues. Looked up from germline, CDR1 is DFQATT and CDR2 is SNEGSKA (reference sequence).

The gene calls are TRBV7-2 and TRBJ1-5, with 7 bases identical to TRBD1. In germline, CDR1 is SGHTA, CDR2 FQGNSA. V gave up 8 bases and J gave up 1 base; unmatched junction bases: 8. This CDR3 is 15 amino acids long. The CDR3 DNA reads TGTGCCAGCGCACAGGGGAGTCACAGCAATCAGCCCCAGCATTTT. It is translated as CASAQGSHSNQPQHF. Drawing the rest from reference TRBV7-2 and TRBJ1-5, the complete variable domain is GAGVSQSPSNKVTEKGKDVELRCDPISGHTALYWYRQSLGQGLEFLIYFQGNSAPDKSGLPSDRFSAERTGGSVSTLTIQRTQQEDSAVYLCASAQGSHSNQPQHFGDGTRLSIL.

DNA of the CDR3: TGTGCCATCAGTGAGTCAGCCGGAGGCTATGGCTACACCTTC. It is translated as CAISESAGGYGYTF. The gene calls are TRBV10-3 and TRBJ1-2; D unresolved. In germline, CDR1 is ENHRY, CDR2 SYGVKD. CDR3 length: 14 residues. V was pared by 0 bases and J by 4 bases, with 9 bases between.

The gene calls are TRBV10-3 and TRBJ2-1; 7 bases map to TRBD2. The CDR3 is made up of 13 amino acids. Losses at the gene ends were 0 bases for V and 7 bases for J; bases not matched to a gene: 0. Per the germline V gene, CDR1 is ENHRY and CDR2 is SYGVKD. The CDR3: CAISESSGNEQFF. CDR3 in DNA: TGTGCCATCAGTGAGTCTAGCGGGAATGAGCAGTTCTTC.

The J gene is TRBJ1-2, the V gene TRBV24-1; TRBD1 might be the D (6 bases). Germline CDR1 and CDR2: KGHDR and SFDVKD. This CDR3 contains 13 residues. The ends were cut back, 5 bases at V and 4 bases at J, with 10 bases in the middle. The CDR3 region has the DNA TGTGCCACCAGTGTAGAGGACAGCTATGGCTACACCTTC. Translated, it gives CATSVEDSYGYTF.

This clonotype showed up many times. CDR3 protein: CASSIDMDRGGNQPQHF. The CDR3 DNA sequence: TGTGCCAGTAGTATAGACATGGACAGGGGGGGAAATCAGCCCCAGCATTTT. The chain couples TRBV19 to TRBJ1-5, with 10 bases fitting TRBD1. The CDR3 totals 17 residues. Germline V gives CDR1 LNHDA, CDR2 SQIVND (reference sequence). With V trimmed by 0 bases and J by 4 bases, 6 bases remained unmatched.

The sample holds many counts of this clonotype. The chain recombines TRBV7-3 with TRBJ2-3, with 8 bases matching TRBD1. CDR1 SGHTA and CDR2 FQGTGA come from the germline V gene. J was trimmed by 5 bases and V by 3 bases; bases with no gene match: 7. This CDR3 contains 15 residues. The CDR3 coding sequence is TGTGCCAGCAGCTTTCAGGGGGCTAGCTTAGATACGCAGTATTTT. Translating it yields CASSFQGASLDTQYF. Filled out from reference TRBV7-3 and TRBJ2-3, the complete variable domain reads GAGVSQTPSNKVTEKGKYVELRCDPISGHTALYWYRQSLGQGPEFLIYFQGTGAADDSGLPNDRFFAVRPEGSVSTLKIQRTERGDSAVYLCASSFQGASLDTQYFGPGTRLTVL.